This is a list of T cell receptor beta chains from one sample in a study of CD8 T cells in Susac syndrome. Using its own MiXCR run on the immunoSEQ multiplex PCR reads, TCRdb lists one record per CDR3 protein. The sample carries about 150,000 distinct CDR3 sequences, about 92% recorded once. Material: CD4+ T cells from PBMCs. The receptors come from a human donor in good health. Each CDR3 is given with its conserved first and last residue. D genes are given only for firm matches. Only part of the rows carry a size: once, few, many, or a class if the clone is expanded.

D gene	V gene	clone size	J gene	CDR3 protein	CDR3 DNA
.	TRBV4-3	.	TRBJ1-1	CASSQDVRRDAEAFF	TGCGCCAGCAGCCAAGATGTCAGGAGGGACGCTGAAGCTTTCTTT
TRBD1	TRBV3-1	.	TRBJ2-7	CASSPRDRGPYEQYF	TGTGCCAGCAGCCCCCGGGACAGGGGCCCCTACGAGCAGTACTTC
TRBD2	TRBV6-2/TRBV6-3	.	TRBJ2-3	CASSRLSGWEGDTQYF	TGTGCCAGCAGTCGCCTCAGCGGGTGGGAGGGAGATACGCAGTATTTT
.	TRBV2	few	TRBJ2-3	CASSEAGGGRADTQYF	TGTGCCAGCAGTGAAGCGGGGGGAGGTCGTGCAGATACGCAGTATTTT
TRBD2	TRBV7-2	.	TRBJ2-2	CASSDTSGGAFTGELFF	TGTGCCAGCAGCGATACGAGCGGGGGGGCCTTCACCGGGGAGCTGTTTTTT
.	TRBV14	.	TRBJ2-3	CASSQNTADTQYF	TGTGCCAGCAGCCAAAATACCGCAGATACGCAGTATTTT
.	TRBV6-2/TRBV6-3	.	TRBJ1-1	CASSWSPMNTEAFF	TGTGCCAGCAGTTGGAGCCCTATGAACACTGAAGCTTTCTTT
.	TRBV18	.	TRBJ1-3	CASSPPTRGDTIYF	TGTGCCAGCTCACCTCCGACAAGGGGAGACACCATATATTTT
.	TRBV24-1	.	TRBJ1-1	CATRRDLNTEAFF	TGTGCCACCCGCAGGGACCTGAACACTGAAGCTTTCTTT
.	TRBV29-1	.	TRBJ1-1	CSVPDTMNTEAFF	TGCAGCGTTCCAGACACCATGAACACTGAAGCTTTCTTT
TRBD1	TRBV28	.	TRBJ1-1	CASTLQGMNTEAFF	TGTGCCAGCACCCTACAGGGGATGAACACTGAAGCTTTCTTT
.	TRBV5-6	.	TRBJ1-5	CASSSYNQPQHF	TGTGCCAGCAGCTCTTACAATCAGCCCCAGCATTTT
.	TRBV7-9	.	TRBJ2-7	CASSSGGPLSYEQYF	TGTGCCAGCAGTTCCGGGGGGCCGCTCTCCTACGAGCAGTACTTC
TRBD2	TRBV20-1	.	TRBJ2-1	CSARDRRVAGGSYNEQFF	TGCAGTGCTAGAGACCGACGTGTAGCGGGGGGCTCCTACAATGAGCAGTTCTTC
TRBD2	TRBV28	.	TRBJ2-1	CASSSGTSGLGNEQFF	TGTGCCAGCAGCTCCGGGACTAGCGGATTAGGGAATGAGCAGTTCTTC
.	TRBV18	.	TRBJ2-3	CASSPREIDTQYF	TGTGCCAGCTCACCACGGGAGATAGATACGCAGTATTTT
.	TRBV7-2	.	TRBJ2-7	CASSLGTHEQYF	TGTGCCAGCAGCTTGGGAACCCACGAGCAGTACTTC
TRBD1	TRBV5-4	.	TRBJ2-7	CASSWARGAGGAYEQYF	TGTGCCAGCAGCTGGGCCCGAGGGGCAGGGGGCGCCTACGAGCAGTACTTC
.	TRBV5-4	.	TRBJ1-3	CASKHRDGNTIYF	TGTGCCAGCAAACACAGGGACGGAAACACCATATATTTT
.	TRBV6-2/TRBV6-3	once	TRBJ1-2	CASSYSRRINRNYGYTF	TGTGCCAGCAGTTACTCGAGGAGGATAAATCGGAACTATGGCTACACCTTC
TRBD1	TRBV3-1	.	TRBJ2-7	CASSQENRGYEQYF	TGTGCCAGCAGCCAAGAAAACAGGGGCTACGAGCAGTACTTC
.	TRBV5-1	.	TRBJ2-7	CASSFSSPGHISYEQYF	TGCGCCAGCAGCTTTTCTTCACCGGGACATATTTCCTACGAGCAGTACTTC
TRBD1	TRBV27	.	TRBJ1-1	CASSLFGTGLNTEAFF	TGTGCCAGCAGTTTATTTGGGACAGGGTTGAACACTGAAGCTTTCTTT
.	TRBV15	.	TRBJ2-3	CATSRDRTSTDTQYF	TGTGCCACCAGCAGAGATCGGACCAGCACAGATACGCAGTATTTT
.	TRBV10-1	.	TRBJ2-7	CASSLTPGSEQYF	TGCGCCAGCAGTCTAACCCCGGGGTCCGAGCAGTACTTC
.	TRBV20-1	.	TRBJ2-4	CSARVVAKNIQYF	TGCAGTGCTAGAGTTGTAGCCAAAAACATTCAGTACTTC
.	TRBV2	.	TRBJ2-5	CASSNIRETQYF	TGTGCCAGCAGTAATATAAGGGAGACCCAGTACTTC
.	TRBV19	.	TRBJ2-3	CATRPGPTKDTQYF	TGTGCCACGCGACCGGGCCCAACCAAAGATACGCAGTATTTT
TRBD1	TRBV6-6	.	TRBJ2-5	CASTYLRDREETQYF	TGTGCCAGCACTTACCTACGGGACAGGGAAGAGACCCAGTACTTC
.	TRBV2	.	TRBJ2-7	CASSVLRGNAEQYF	TGTGCCAGCAGTGTTTTACGGGGCAACGCCGAGCAGTACTTC
.	TRBV7-2	.	TRBJ2-5	CASSLGAPETQYF	TGTGCCAGCAGCTTAGGGGCACCGGAGACCCAGTACTTC
.	TRBV3-1	.	TRBJ1-1	CASSQVSFTEAFF	TGTGCCAGCAGCCAAGTCAGTTTCACTGAAGCTTTCTTT
TRBD2	TRBV19	once	TRBJ2-2	CASTSGRGNTGELFF	TGTGCCAGTACTAGCGGGAGGGGCAACACCGGGGAGCTGTTTTTT
TRBD1	TRBV11-2	.	TRBJ1-1	CASSWLRDSLEAFF	TGTGCCAGCAGCTGGCTCCGGGACAGCCTGGAAGCTTTCTTT
TRBD1	TRBV24-1	.	TRBJ2-1	CATRDRRYNEQFF	TGTGCCACCAGGGACAGGAGATACAATGAGCAGTTCTTC
.	TRBV5-1	.	TRBJ2-6	CASSGAGTSRSGANVLTF	TGCGCCAGCAGCGGAGCCGGGACATCCCGCTCTGGGGCCAACGTCCTGACTTTC
.	TRBV5-1	once	TRBJ2-7	CASSLVAGEEQYF	TGCGCCAGCAGCTTGGTGGCAGGGGAGGAGCAGTACTTC
.	TRBV30	.	TRBJ2-7	CAWNSGSAPYEQYF	TGTGCCTGGAATTCGGGTTCAGCCCCCTACGAGCAGTACTTC
.	TRBV7-2	.	TRBJ1-1	CASSLDAGGAFF	TGTGCCAGCAGCTTAGATGCGGGGGGAGCTTTCTTT
TRBD2	TRBV6-2/TRBV6-3	.	TRBJ2-1	CASIPGLAGGLIVREQFF	TGTGCCAGCATCCCCGGACTAGCGGGGGGGCTCATAGTACGTGAGCAGTTCTTC
.	TRBV5-1	.	TRBJ2-7	CASSLVTAALSYEQYF	TGCGCCAGCAGCTTGGTGACGGCGGCCTTAAGTTACGAGCAGTACTTC
TRBD1	TRBV4-2	few	TRBJ1-2	CASSQPGQNPYGYTF	TGTGCCAGCAGCCAGCCGGGACAGAACCCCTATGGCTACACCTTC
TRBD1	TRBV20-1	once	TRBJ2-7	CSARRGTGGLQYF	TGCAGTGCTAGACGGGGGACAGGGGGTCTCCAGTACTTC
.	TRBV20-1	.	TRBJ1-1	CSAREAQGNTEAFF	TGCAGTGCTAGAGAAGCCCAGGGGAACACTGAAGCTTTCTTT
TRBD2	TRBV7-2	.	TRBJ2-3	CASSLWTSGADTQYF	TGTGCCAGCAGCTTATGGACTAGCGGGGCAGATACGCAGTATTTT
.	TRBV30	once	TRBJ2-2	CAWRGGNTGELFF	TGTGCCTGGAGGGGAGGGAACACCGGGGAGCTGTTTTTT
.	TRBV29-1	.	TRBJ1-2	CSVVQGENYGYTF	TGCAGCGTTGTCCAGGGAGAGAACTATGGCTACACCTTC
TRBD1	TRBV28	.	TRBJ2-7	CASSAPRDRGLYEQYF	TGTGCCAGCAGCGCACCCCGGGACAGGGGTCTCTACGAGCAGTACTTC